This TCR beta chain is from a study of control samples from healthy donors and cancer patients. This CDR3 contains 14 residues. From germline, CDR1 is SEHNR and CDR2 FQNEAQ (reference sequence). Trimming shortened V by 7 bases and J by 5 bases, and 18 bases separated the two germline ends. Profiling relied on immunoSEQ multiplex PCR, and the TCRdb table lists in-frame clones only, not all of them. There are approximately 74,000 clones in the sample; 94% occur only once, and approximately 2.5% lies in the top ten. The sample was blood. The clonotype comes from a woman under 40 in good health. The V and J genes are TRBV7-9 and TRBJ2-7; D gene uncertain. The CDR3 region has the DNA TGTGCCAGCACCACCCCCGGTGGTCTCAACGAGCAGTACTTC. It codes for CASTTPGGLNEQYF. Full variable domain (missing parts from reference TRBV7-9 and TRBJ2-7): DTGVSQNPRHKITKRGQNVTFRCDPISEHNRLYWYRQTLGQGPEFLTYFQNEAQLEKSRLLSDRFSAERPKGSFSTLEIQRTEQGDSAMYLCASTTPGGLNEQYFGPGTRLTVT.